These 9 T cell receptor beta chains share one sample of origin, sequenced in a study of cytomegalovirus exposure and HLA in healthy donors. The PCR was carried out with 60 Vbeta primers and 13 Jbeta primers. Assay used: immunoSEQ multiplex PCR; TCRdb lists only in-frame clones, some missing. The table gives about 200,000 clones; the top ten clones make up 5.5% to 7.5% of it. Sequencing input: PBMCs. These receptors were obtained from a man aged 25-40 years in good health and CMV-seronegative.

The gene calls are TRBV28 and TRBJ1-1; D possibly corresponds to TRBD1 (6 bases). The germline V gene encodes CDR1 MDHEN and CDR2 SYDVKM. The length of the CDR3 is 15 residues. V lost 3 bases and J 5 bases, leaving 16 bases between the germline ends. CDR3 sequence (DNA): TGTGCCAGCAGTTTTCCGGGGGCGCGGGGGACTGAAGCTTTCTTT. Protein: CASSFPGARGTEAFF.

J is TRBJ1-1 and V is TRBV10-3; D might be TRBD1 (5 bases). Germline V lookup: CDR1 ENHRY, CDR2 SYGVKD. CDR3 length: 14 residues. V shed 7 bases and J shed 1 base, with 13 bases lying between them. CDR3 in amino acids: CAINGGTENTEAFF. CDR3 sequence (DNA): TGTGCCATCAACGGAGGGACGGAGAACACTGAAGCTTTCTTT.

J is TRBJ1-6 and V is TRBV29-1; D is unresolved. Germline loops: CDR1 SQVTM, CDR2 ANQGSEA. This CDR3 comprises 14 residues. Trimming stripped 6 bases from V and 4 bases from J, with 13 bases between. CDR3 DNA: TGCAGCGTCATCGTGGGCCCATATAATTCACCCCTCCACTTT. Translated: CSVIVGPYNSPLHF.

CDR3 coding DNA: TGTGCCAGCAGGGTCGGGGGTTACAATGAGCAGTTCTTC. Protein sequence: CASRVGGYNEQFF. The V and J genes are TRBV2 and TRBJ2-1; D is possibly TRBD2 (6 bases). Germline V gene data show CDR1 as SNHLY and CDR2 as FYNNEI. The CDR3 is 13 amino acids. Trimming removed 6 bases at V and 4 bases at J, with 10 bases between.

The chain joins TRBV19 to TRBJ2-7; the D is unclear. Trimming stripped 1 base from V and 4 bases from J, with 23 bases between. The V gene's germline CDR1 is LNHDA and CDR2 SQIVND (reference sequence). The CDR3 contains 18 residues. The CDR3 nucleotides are TGTGCCAGTAGTATAGTACTACGGTGGTCCGGGTTATTATACGAGCAGTACTTC. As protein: CASSIVLRWSGLLYEQYF.

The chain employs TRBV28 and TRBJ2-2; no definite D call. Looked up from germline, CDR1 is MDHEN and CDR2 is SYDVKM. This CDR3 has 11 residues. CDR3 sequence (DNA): TGTGCAACATCTTTGACCGGGGAGCTGTTTTTT. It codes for CATSLTGELFF.

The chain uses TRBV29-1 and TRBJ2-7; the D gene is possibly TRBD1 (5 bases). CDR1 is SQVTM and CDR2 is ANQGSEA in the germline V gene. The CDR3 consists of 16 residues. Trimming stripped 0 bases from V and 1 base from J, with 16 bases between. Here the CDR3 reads CSVEDTFGQGSYEQYF. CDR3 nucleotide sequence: TGCAGCGTTGAAGATACCTTTGGGCAGGGTTCCTACGAGCAGTACTTC.

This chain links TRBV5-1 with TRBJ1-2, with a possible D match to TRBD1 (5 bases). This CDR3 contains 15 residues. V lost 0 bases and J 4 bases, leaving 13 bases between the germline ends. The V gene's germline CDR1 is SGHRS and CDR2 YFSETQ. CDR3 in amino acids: CASSLAGGSLYGYTF. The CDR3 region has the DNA TGCGCCAGCAGCTTGGCGGGGGGGAGCCTCTATGGCTACACCTTC.

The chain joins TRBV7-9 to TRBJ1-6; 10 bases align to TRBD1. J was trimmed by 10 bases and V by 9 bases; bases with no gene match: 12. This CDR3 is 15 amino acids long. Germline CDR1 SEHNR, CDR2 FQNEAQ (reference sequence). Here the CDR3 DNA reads TGTGCCAGTAAAGTCGGGACAGGGGAGGAATCACCCCTCCACTTT. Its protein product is CASKVGTGEESPLHF.